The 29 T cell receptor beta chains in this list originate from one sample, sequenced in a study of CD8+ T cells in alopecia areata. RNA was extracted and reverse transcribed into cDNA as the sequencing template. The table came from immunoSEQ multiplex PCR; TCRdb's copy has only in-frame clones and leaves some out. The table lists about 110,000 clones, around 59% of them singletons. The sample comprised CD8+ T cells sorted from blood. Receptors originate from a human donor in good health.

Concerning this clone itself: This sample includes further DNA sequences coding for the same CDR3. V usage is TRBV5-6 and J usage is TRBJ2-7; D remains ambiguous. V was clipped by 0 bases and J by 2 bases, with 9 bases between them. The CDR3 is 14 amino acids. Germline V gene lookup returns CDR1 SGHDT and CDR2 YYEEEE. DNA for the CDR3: TGTGCCAGCAGCTTGGGGGGATCAACCTACGAGCAGTACTTC. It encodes CASSLGGSTYEQYF.

CDR3 sequence: CASNDRPANYGYTF. The CDR3 coding sequence is TGTGCCAGTAATGACAGGCCAGCTAACTATGGCTACACCTTC. This rearrangement joins TRBV19 to TRBJ1-2; D is perhaps TRBD1 (6 bases). Deletions cut 7 bases from V and 0 bases from J, with 12 bases between. CDR3 length equals 14 residues. Germline V gene lookup returns CDR1 LNHDA and CDR2 SQIVND (reference sequence).

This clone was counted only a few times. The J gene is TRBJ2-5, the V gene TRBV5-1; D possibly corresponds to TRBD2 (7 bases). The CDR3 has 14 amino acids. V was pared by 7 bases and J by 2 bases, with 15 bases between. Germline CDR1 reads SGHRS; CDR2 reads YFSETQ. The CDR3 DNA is TGCGCCAGCCGTGGAGGGGGGGCTCAAGAGACCCAGTACTTC. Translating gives CASRGGGAQETQYF.

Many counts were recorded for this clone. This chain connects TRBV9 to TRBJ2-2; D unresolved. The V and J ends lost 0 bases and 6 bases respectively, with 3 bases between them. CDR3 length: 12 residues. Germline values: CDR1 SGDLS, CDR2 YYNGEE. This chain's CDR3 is CASSVDPGELFF. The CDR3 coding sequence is TGTGCCAGCAGCGTAGACCCCGGGGAGCTGTTTTTT.

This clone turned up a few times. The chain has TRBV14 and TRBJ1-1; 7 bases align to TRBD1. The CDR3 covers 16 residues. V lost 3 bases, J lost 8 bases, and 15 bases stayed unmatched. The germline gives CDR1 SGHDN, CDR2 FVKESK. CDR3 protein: CASSQPRDSADKEAFF. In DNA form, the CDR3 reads TGTGCCAGCAGCCAGCCGAGGGACAGCGCAGATAAAGAAGCTTTCTTT.

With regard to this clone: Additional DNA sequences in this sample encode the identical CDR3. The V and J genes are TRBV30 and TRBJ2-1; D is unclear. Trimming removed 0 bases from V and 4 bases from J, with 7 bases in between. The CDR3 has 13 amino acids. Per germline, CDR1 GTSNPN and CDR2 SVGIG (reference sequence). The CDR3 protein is CAWSVTGYNEQFF. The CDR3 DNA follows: TGTGCCTGGAGTGTAACCGGGTACAATGAGCAGTTCTTC.

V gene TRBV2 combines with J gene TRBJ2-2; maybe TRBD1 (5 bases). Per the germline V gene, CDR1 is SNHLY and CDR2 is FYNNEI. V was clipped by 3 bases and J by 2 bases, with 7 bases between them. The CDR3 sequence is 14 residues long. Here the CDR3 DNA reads TGTGCCAGCAGTGAGGGGCAAAACACCGGGGAGCTGTTTTTT. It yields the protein CASSEGQNTGELFF.

The CDR3 reads CASSQEDSAGLAIYEQYF. CDR3 nucleotides: TGCGCCAGCAGCCAAGAGGATTCTGCCGGACTAGCGATCTACGAGCAGTACTTC. The chain has TRBV4-1 and TRBJ2-7; 9 positions agree with TRBD2. This CDR3 has 18 residues. V was pared by 0 bases and J by 3 bases, with 12 bases of the junction left unmatched. The V gene's germline CDR1 is MGHRA and CDR2 YSYEKL.

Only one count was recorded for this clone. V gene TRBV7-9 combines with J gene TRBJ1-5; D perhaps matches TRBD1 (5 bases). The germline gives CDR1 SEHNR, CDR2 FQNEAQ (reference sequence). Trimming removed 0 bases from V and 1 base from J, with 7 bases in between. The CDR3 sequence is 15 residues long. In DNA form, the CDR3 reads TGTGCCAGCAGCTTAGCTGGGGGGAGCAATCAGCCCCAGCATTTT. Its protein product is CASSLAGGSNQPQHF.

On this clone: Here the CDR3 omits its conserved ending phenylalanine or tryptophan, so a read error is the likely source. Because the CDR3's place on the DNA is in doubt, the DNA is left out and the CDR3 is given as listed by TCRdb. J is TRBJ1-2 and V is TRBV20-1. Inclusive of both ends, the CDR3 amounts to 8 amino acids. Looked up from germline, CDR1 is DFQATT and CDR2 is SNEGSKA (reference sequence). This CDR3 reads CSGGDGLL.

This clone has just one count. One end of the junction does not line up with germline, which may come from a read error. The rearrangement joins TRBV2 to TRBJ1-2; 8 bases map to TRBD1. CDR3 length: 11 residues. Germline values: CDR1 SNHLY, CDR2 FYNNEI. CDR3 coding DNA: TGTGCCAGCAGTGTGCAGGGGGCTGCCCCCTTC. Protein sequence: CASSVQGAAPF.

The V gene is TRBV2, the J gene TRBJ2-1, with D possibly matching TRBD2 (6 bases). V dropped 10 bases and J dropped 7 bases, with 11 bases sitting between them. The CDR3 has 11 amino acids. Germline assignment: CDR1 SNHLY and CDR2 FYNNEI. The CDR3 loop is CAIAARNEQFF. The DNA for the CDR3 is TGTGCCATAGCGGCCAGGAATGAGCAGTTCTTC.

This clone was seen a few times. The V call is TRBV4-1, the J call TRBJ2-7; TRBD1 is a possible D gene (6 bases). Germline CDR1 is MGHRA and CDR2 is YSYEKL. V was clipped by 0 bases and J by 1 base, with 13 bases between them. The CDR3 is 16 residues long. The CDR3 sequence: CASSQELAGVSYEQYF. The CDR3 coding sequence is TGCGCCAGCAGCCAAGAATTGGCAGGGGTTTCCTACGAGCAGTACTTC.

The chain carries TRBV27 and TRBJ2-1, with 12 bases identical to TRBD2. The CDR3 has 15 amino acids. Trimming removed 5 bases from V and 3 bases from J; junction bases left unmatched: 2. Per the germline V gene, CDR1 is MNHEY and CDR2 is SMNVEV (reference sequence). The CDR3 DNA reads TGTGCCAGCAGTAGACTAGCGGGGGTCTACAATGAGCAGTTCTTC. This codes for CASSRLAGVYNEQFF.

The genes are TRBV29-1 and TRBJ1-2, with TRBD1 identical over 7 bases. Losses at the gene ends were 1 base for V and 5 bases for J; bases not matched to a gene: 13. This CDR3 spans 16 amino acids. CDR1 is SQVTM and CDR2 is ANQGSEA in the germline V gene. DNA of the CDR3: TGCAGCGTTGAAGGTTCCCTAGGGACAGCTACTTATGGCTACACCTTC. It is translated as CSVEGSLGTATYGYTF.

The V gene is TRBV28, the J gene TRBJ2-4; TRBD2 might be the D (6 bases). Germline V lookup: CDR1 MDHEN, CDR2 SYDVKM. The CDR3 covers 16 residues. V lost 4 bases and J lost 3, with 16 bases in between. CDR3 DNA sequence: TGTGCCAGCAGTTCCCCCCGTGGTAGCGGCAAAAACATTCAGTACTTC. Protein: CASSSPRGSGKNIQYF.

The CDR3 DNA sequence: TGTGCCTGGAGTCTCCCCAGTGACGGTAATCAGCCCCAGCATTTT. It encodes CAWSLPSDGNQPQHF. This chain joins TRBV30 and TRBJ1-5, with D unresolved. Trimming removed 2 bases at V and 4 bases at J, with 15 bases between. This CDR3 is built from 15 residues. Per the germline V gene, CDR1 is GTSNPN and CDR2 is SVGIG (reference sequence).

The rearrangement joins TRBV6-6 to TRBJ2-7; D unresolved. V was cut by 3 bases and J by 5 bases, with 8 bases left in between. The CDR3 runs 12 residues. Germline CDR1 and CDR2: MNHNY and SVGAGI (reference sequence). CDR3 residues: CASSYSPDEQYF. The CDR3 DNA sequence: TGTGCCAGCAGTTATTCTCCGGACGAGCAGTACTTC.

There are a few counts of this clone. In nucleotides, the CDR3 is TGCAGCGTCTGGGAGCCTAGCGGGGGAACAGATACGCAGTATTTT. It is translated as CSVWEPSGGTDTQYF. The V call is TRBV29-1, the J call TRBJ2-3; the match to TRBD2 covers 10 bases. This CDR3 has 15 amino acids. Per germline, CDR1 SQVTM and CDR2 ANQGSEA. The V gene end was trimmed by 6 bases and the J gene end by 3 bases; junction bases not matched to a gene: 9.

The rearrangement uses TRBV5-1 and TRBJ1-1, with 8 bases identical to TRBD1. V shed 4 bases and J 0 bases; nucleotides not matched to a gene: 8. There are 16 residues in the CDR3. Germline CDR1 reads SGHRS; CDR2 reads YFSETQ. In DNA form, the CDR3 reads TGCGCCAGCAGCCTGGGACAGGAATACATGAACACTGAAGCTTTCTTT. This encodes CASSLGQEYMNTEAFF.

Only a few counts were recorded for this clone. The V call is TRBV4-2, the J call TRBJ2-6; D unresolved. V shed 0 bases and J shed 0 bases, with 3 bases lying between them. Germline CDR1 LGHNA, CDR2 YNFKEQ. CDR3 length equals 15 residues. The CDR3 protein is CASSQDTSGANVLTF. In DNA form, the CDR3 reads TGTGCCAGCAGCCAAGACACCTCTGGGGCCAACGTCCTGACTTTC.

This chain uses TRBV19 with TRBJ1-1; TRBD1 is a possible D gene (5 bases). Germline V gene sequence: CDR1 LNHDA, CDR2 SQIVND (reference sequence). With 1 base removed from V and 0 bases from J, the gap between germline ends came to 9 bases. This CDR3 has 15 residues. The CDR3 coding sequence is TGTGCCAGTAGTATAGGGGGACGGCTGAACACTGAAGCTTTCTTT. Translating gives CASSIGGRLNTEAFF.

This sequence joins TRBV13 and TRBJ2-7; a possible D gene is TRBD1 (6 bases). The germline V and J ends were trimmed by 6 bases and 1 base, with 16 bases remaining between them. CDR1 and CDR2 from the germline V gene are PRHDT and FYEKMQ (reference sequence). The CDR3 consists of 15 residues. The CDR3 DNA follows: TGTGCCAGCAGTCGGACACAGGGAGCATCCTACGAGCAGTACTTC. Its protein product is CASSRTQGASYEQYF.

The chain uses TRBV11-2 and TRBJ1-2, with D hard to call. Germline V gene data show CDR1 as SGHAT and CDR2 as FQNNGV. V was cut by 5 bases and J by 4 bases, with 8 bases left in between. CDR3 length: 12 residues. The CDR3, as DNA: TGTGCCAGCAGCCCCGGGCCCTATGGCTACACCTTC. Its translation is CASSPGPYGYTF.

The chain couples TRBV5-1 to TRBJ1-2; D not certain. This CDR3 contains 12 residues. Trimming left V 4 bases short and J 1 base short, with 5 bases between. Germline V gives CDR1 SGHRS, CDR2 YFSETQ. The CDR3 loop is CASSPNNYGYTF. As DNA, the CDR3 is TGCGCCAGCAGCCCGAATAACTATGGCTACACCTTC.

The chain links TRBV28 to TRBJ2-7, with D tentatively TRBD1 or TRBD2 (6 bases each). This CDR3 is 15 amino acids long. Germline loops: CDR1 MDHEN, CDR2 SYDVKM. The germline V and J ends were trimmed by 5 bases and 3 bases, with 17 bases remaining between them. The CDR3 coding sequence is TGTGCCAGCAGTCCCTGGAGGGACACGGTCTACGAGCAGTACTTC. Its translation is CASSPWRDTVYEQYF.

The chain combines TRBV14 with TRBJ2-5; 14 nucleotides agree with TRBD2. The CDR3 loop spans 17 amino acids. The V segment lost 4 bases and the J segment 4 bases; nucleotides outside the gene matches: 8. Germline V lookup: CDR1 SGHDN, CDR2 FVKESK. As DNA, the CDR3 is TGTGCCAGCAGCCGCCCACCGGGACTAGCGGGGGTAGAGACCCAGTACTTC. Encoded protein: CASSRPPGLAGVETQYF. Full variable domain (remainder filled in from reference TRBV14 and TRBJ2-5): EAGVTQFPSHSVIEKGQTVTLRCDPISGHDNLYWYRRVMGKEIKFLLHFVKESKQDESGMPNNRFLAERTGGTYSTLKVQPAELEDSGVYFCASSRPPGLAGVETQYFGPGTRLLVL.

The CDR3 bases are TGTGCCAGCAGCCCTAGTGGGGACAGTTTGGGCTCCTACGAGCAGTACTTC. Protein sequence: CASSPSGDSLGSYEQYF. The rearrangement joins TRBV7-4 to TRBJ2-7; 7 bases fit TRBD1. This CDR3 has 17 residues. V shed 5 bases and J 0 bases; nucleotides not matched to a gene: 13. Germline V gives CDR1 SGHVT, CDR2 SQSDAQ.

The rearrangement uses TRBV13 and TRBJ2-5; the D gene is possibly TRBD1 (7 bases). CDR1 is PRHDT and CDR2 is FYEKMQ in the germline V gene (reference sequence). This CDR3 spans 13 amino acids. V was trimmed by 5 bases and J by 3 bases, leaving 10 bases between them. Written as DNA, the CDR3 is TGTGCCAGCAGCCGCGGGACAGAAGAGACCCAGTACTTC. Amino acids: CASSRGTEETQYF. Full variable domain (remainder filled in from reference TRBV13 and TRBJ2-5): AAGVIQSPRHLIKEKRETATLKCYPIPRHDTVYWYQQGPGQDPQFLISFYEKMQSDKGSIPDRFSAQQFSDYHSELNMSSLELGDSALYFCASSRGTEETQYFGPGTRLLVL.